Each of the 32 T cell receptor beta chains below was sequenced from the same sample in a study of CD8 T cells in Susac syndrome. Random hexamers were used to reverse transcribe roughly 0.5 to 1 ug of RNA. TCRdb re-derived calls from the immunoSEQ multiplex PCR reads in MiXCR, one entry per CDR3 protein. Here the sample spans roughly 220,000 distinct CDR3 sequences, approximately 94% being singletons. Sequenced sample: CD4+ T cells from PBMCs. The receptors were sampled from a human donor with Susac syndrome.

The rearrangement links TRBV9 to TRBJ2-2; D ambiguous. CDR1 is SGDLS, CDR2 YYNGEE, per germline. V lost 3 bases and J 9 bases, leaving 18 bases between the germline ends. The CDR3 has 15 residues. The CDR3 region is CASSETPSPGWELFF. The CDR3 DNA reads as TGTGCCAGCAGCGAGACCCCCTCCCCAGGATGGGAGCTGTTTTTT.

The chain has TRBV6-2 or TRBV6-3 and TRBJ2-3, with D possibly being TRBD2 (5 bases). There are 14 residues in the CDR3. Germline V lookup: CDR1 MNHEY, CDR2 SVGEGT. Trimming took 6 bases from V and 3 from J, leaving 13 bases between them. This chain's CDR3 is CASSNPRGTDTQYF. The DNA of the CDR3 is TGTGCCAGCAGCAATCCCCGCGGGACAGATACGCAGTATTTT.

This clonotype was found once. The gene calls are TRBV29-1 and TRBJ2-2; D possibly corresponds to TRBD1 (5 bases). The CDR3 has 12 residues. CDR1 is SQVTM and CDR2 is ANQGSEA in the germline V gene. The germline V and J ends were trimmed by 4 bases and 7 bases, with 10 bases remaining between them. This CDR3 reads CSVGRADGELFF. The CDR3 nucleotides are TGCAGCGTTGGCAGGGCGGACGGGGAGCTGTTTTTT.

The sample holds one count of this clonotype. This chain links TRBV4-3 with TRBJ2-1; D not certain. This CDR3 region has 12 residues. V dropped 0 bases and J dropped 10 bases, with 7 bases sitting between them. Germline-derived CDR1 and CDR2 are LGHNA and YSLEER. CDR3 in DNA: TGCGCCAGCAGCCAAGATCCAGGAGAGCAGTTCTTC. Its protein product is CASSQDPGEQFF.

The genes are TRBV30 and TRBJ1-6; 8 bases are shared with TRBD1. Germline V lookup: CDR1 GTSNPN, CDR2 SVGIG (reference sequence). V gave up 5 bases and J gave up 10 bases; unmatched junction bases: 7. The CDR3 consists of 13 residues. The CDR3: CAWGQGAGSPLHF. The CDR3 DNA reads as TGTGCCTGGGGACAGGGAGCGGGATCACCCCTCCACTTT.

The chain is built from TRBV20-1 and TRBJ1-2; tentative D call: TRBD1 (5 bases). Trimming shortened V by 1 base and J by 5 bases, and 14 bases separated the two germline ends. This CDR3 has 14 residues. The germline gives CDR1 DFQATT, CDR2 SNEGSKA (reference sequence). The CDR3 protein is CSARGGGSRYGYTF. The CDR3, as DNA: TGCAGTGCTAGAGGCGGGGGGAGCCGTTATGGCTACACCTTC.

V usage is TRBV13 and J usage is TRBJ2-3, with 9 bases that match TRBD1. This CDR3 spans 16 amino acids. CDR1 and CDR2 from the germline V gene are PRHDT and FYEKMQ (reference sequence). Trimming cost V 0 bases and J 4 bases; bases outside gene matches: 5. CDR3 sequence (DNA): TGTGCCAGCAGCTTAGGAGGACAGGGGATCCCAGATACGCAGTATTTT. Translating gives CASSLGGQGIPDTQYF.

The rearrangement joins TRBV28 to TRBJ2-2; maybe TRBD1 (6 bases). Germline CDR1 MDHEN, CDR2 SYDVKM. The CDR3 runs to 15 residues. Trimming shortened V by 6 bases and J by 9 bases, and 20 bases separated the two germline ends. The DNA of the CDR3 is TGTGCCAGCAGGGGTCCGGGACAACTAAACCGGGAGCTGTTTTTT. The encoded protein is CASRGPGQLNRELFF.

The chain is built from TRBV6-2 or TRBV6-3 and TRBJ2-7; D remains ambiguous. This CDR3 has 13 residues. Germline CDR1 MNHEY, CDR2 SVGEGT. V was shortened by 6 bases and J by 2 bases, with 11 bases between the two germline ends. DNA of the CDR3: TGTGCCAGCAGCGAGACCTTTCCCTACGAGCAGTACTTC. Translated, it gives CASSETFPYEQYF.

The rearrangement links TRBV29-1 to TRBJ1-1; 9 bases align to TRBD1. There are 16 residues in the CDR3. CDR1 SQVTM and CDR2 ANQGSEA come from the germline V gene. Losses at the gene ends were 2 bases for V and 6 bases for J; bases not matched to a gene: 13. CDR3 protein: CSVENLWGQGMSEAFF. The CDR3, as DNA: TGCAGCGTTGAAAACCTGTGGGGACAGGGTATGTCTGAAGCTTTCTTT.

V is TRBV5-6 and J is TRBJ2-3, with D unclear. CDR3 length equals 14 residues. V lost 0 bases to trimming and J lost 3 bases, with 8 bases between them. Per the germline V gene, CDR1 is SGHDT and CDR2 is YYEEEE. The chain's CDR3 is CASSLASITDTQYF. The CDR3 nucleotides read TGTGCCAGCAGCTTGGCCAGCATTACAGATACGCAGTATTTT.

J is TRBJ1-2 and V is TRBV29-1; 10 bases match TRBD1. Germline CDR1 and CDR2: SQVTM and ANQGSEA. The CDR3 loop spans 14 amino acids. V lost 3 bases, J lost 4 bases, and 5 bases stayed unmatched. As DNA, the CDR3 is TGCAGCGTTGACACCGGACAGGGGGGCTATGGCTACACCTTC. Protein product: CSVDTGQGGYGYTF.

The CDR3 DNA reads TGCGCCAGCAGCTTGGCGGGACAGGAGGATGGCTACACCTTC. Protein: CASSLAGQEDGYTF. The chain combines TRBV5-1 with TRBJ1-2; 8 bases match TRBD1. Germline V gene sequence: CDR1 SGHRS, CDR2 YFSETQ. The CDR3 consists of 14 residues. The trim removed 0 bases at V and 6 bases at J, leaving 4 bases unmatched.

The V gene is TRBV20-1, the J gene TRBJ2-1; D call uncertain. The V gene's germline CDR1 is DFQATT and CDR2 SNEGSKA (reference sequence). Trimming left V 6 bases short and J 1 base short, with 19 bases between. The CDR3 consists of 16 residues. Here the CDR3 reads CSAKDPHKASYNEQFF. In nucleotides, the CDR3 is TGCAGTGCCAAGGACCCCCATAAAGCGTCCTACAATGAGCAGTTCTTC.

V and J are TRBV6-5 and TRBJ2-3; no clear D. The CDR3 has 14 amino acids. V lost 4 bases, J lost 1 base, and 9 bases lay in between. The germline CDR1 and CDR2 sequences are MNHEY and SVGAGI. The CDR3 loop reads CASSSLDGTDTQYF. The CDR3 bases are TGTGCCAGCAGTTCCCTAGATGGCACAGATACGCAGTATTTT.

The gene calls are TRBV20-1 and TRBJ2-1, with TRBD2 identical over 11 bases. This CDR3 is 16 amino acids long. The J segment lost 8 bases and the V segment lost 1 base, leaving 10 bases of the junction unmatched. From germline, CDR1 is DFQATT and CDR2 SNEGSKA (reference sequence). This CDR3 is CSARVLSGGALDEQFF. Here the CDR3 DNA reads TGCAGTGCTAGAGTTCTTAGCGGGGGGGCCTTGGATGAGCAGTTCTTC.

CDR3 amino acids: CASSSQQTSMYF. The CDR3 bases are TGTGCCAGCAGCTCACAACAGACATCAATGTACTTC. V and J are TRBV7-2 and TRBJ2-4; the D is unclear. CDR3 length: 12 residues. Germline CDR1 and CDR2: SGHTA and FQGNSA. Deletions cut 4 bases from V and 15 bases from J, with 16 bases between.

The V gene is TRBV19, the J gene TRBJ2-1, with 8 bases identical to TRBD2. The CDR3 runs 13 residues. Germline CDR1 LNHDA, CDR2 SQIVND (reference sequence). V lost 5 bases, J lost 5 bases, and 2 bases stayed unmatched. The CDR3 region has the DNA TGTGCCAGTAGTCTGCGGGAGGACAATGAGCAGTTCTTC. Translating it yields CASSLREDNEQFF.

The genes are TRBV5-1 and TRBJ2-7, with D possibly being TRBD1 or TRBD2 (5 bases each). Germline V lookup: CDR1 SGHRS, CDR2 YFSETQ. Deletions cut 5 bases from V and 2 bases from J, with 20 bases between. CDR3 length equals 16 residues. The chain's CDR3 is CASRRERDATPYEQYF. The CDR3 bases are TGCGCCAGCAGGAGGGAACGGGACGCAACACCCTACGAGCAGTACTTC.

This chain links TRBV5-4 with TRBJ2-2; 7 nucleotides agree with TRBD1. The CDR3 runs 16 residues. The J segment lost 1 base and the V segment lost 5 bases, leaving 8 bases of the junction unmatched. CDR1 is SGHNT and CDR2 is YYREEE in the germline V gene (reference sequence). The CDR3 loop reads CASRPRTGQNTGELFF. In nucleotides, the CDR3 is TGTGCCAGCAGACCCAGGACAGGCCAGAACACCGGGGAGCTGTTTTTT. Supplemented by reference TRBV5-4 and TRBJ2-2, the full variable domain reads ETGVTQSPTHLIKTRGQQVTLRCSSQSGHNTVSWYQQALGQGPQFIFQYYREEENGRGNFPPRFSGLQFPNYSSELNVNALELDDSALYLCASRPRTGQNTGELFFGEGSRLTVL.

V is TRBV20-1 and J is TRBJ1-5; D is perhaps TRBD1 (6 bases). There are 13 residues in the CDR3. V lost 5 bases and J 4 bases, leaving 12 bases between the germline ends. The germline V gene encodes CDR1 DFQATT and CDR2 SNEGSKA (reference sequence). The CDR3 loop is CSASQGSNQPQHF. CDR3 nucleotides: TGCAGTGCTTCACAGGGCTCGAATCAGCCCCAGCATTTT.

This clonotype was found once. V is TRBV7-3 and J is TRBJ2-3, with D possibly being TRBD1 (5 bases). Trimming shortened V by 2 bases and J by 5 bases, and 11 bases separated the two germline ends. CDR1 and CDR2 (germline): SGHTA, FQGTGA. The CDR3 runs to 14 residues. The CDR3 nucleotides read TGTGCCAGCAGCTTATCAACAACAGGAGATACGCAGTATTTT. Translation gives CASSLSTTGDTQYF.

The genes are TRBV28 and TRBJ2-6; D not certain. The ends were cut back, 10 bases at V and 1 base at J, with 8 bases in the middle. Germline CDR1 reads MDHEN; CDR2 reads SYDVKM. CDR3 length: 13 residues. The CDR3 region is CAIKLSGANVLTF. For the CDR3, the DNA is TGTGCCATCAAGTTGTCTGGGGCCAACGTCCTGACTTTC.

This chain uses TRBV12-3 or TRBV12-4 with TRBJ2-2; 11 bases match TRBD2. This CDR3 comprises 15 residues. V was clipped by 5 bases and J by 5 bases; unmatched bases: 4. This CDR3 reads CASSGLAGGTGELFF. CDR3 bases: TGTGCCAGCAGTGGACTAGCGGGTGGAACCGGGGAGCTGTTTTTT.

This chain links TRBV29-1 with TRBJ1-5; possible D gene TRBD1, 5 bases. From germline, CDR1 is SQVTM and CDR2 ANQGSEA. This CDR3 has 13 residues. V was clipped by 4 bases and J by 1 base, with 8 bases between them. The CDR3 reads CSVAAGSNQPQHF. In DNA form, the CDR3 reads TGCAGCGTTGCGGCAGGGAGCAATCAGCCCCAGCATTTT. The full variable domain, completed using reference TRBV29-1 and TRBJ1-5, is SAVISQKPSRDICQRGTSLTIQCQVDSQVTMMFWYRQQPGQSLTLIATANQGSEATYESGFVIDKFPISRPNLTFSTLTVSNMSPEDSSIYLCSVAAGSNQPQHFGDGTRLSIL.

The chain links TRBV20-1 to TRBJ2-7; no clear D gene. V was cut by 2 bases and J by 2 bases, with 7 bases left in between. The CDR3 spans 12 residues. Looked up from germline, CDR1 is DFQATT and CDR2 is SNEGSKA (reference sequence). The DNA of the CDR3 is TGCAGTGCTAGACGGGTAGCCTACGAGCAGTACTTC. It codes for CSARRVAYEQYF.

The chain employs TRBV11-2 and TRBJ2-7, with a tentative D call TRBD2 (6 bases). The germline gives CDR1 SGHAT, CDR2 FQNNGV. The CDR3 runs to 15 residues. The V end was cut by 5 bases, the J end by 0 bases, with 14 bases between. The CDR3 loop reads CASSNRQTSSYEQYF. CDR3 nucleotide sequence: TGTGCCAGCAGCAACAGACAGACTAGCTCCTACGAGCAGTACTTC. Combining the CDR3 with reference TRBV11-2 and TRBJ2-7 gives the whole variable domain EAGVAQSPRYKIIEKRQSVAFWCNPISGHATLYWYQQILGQGPKLLIQFQNNGVVDDSQLPKDRFSAERLKGVDSTLKIQPAKLEDSAVYLCASSNRQTSSYEQYFGPGTRLTVT.

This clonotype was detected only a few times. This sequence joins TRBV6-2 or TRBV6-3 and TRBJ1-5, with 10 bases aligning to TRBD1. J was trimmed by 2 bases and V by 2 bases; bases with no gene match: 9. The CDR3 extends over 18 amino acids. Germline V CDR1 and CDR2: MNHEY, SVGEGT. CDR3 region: CASSYPTTGGIGNQPQHF. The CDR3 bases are TGTGCCAGCAGTTACCCTACGACAGGGGGCATCGGCAATCAGCCCCAGCATTTT.

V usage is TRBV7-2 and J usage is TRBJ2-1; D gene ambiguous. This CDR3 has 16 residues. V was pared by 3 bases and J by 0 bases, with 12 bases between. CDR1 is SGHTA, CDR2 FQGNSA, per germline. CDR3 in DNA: TGTGCCAGCAGCTTTTCACGGCTGAGCTCCTACAATGAGCAGTTCTTC. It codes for CASSFSRLSSYNEQFF.

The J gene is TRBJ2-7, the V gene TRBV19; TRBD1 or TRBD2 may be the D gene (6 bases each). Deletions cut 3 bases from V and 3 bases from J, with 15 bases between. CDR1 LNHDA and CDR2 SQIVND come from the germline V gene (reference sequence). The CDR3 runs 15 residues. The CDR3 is CASSMAGDGGYEQYF. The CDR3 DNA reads TGTGCCAGTAGTATGGCAGGGGACGGGGGCTACGAGCAGTACTTC.

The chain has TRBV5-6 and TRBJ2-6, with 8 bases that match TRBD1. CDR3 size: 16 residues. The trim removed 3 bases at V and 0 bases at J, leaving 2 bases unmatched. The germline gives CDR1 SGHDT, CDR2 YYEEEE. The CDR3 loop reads CASSWGQDSGANVLTF. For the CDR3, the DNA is TGTGCCAGCAGCTGGGGACAGGACTCTGGGGCCAACGTCCTGACTTTC.

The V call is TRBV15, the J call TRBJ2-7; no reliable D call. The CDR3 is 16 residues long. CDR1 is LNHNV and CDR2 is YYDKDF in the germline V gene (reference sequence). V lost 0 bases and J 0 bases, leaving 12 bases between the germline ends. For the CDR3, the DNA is TGTGCCACCAGCAGAGATCCGGGCAGTACCTCCTACGAGCAGTACTTC. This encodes CATSRDPGSTSYEQYF.